Following are 12 T cell receptor beta chains from one sample sequenced in a study of memory CD4+ T cells and cytomegalovirus serostatus. Single viable CD3+CD4+CD8-CD45RO+ cells were sorted as the memory CD4+ T cells. Assay: immunoSEQ multiplex PCR; the TCRdb copy retains only in-frame clones and omits some. The sample lists about 73,000 clones, roughly 80% occurring once. Sequencing used memory CD4+ T cells from blood. These receptors originate from an adult in good health and CMV-seropositive.

The rearrangement uses TRBV4-2 and TRBJ2-1; TRBD2 might be the D (5 bases). The germline V and J ends were trimmed by 1 base and 6 bases, with 19 bases remaining between them. Germline CDR1 LGHNA, CDR2 YNFKEQ. This CDR3 is built from 17 residues. The CDR3 loop is CASSQALARTLGNEQFF. CDR3 nucleotide sequence: TGTGCCAGCAGCCAAGCCCTAGCTAGGACGCTGGGCAATGAGCAGTTCTTC.

The chain uses TRBV7-9 and TRBJ1-2, with D unresolved. The CDR3 has 13 amino acids. V was trimmed by 5 bases and J by 4 bases, leaving 11 bases between them. CDR1 is SEHNR and CDR2 is FQNEAQ in the germline V gene (reference sequence). This CDR3 is CASSPGVLYGYTF. DNA of the CDR3: TGTGCCAGCAGCCCCGGGGTCCTCTATGGCTACACCTTC. The complete variable domain, with remaining parts taken from reference TRBV7-9 and TRBJ1-2, reads DTGVSQNPRHKITKRGQNVTFRCDPISEHNRLYWYRQTLGQGPEFLTYFQNEAQLEKSRLLSDRFSAERPKGSFSTLEIQRTEQGDSAMYLCASSPGVLYGYTFGSGTRLTVV.

The chain carries TRBV5-1 and TRBJ2-7; unclear D gene. This CDR3 is 13 amino acids long. Germline-derived CDR1 and CDR2 are SGHRS and YFSETQ. Deletions cut 5 bases from V and 0 bases from J, with 9 bases between. CDR3 residues: CASRLHDSYEQYF. CDR3 nucleotides: TGCGCCAGCAGGTTACACGACTCCTACGAGCAGTACTTC.

The rearrangement links TRBV7-9 to TRBJ1-2; no definite D call. CDR1 is SEHNR and CDR2 is FQNEAQ in the germline V gene (reference sequence). Trimming pared 4 bases from V and 6 bases from J, leaving 12 bases between. CDR3 length: 13 residues. CDR3 region: CASSSSNPHGYTF. The CDR3 coding sequence is TGTGCCAGCAGCTCATCGAATCCCCATGGCTACACCTTC.

This chain connects TRBV28 to TRBJ1-5, with 8 bases aligning to TRBD1. Germline assignment: CDR1 MDHEN and CDR2 SYDVKM. CDR3 length: 12 amino acids. V gave up 8 bases and J gave up 4 bases; unmatched junction bases: 1. The CDR3: CASGTGNQPQHF. The CDR3, as DNA: TGTGCCAGCGGGACAGGTAATCAGCCCCAGCATTTT.

The rearrangement joins TRBV18 to TRBJ2-3, with D perhaps matching TRBD2 (7 bases). Germline V gene lookup returns CDR1 KGHSH and CDR2 LQKENI. With 5 bases removed from V and 1 base from J, the gap between germline ends came to 10 bases. CDR3 length equals 14 residues. DNA for the CDR3: TGTGCCAGCTCAATAGGGGGGGGCACAGATACGCAGTATTTT. It codes for CASSIGGGTDTQYF.

Remarks on this clone: This sample also contains other DNA sequences that code for the same CDR3. This chain links TRBV27 with TRBJ1-2; a possible D gene is TRBD1 (5 bases). CDR3 length: 14 residues. CDR1 is MNHEY, CDR2 SMNVEV, per germline (reference sequence). The V end was cut by 5 bases, the J end by 1 base, with 11 bases between. The CDR3, as DNA: TGTGCCAGCAGTCGTCGCGGGGGTAACTATGGCTACACCTTC. As protein: CASSRRGGNYGYTF.

This chain joins TRBV27 and TRBJ1-1, with a tentative D call TRBD1 (6 bases). V gave up 8 bases and J gave up 4 bases, with 20 bases separating them. From germline, CDR1 is MNHEY and CDR2 SMNVEV (reference sequence). The CDR3 is 15 amino acids. CDR3 loop: CASLGAGRLSTEAFF. Here the CDR3 DNA reads TGTGCCAGCCTGGGGGCAGGGAGGCTTAGCACTGAAGCTTTCTTT.

CDR3 region: CASSVEGRSLYEQYF. In DNA form, the CDR3 reads TGCGCCAGCAGCGTAGAGGGAAGAAGTCTCTACGAGCAGTACTTC. The chain recombines TRBV5-1 with TRBJ2-7; D perhaps matches TRBD2 (5 bases). V was pared by 4 bases and J by 3 bases, with 17 bases between. Germline CDR1 and CDR2: SGHRS and YFSETQ. The CDR3 is 15 amino acids. Full variable domain (rest looked up from reference TRBV5-1 and TRBJ2-7): KAGVTQTPRYLIKTRGQQVTLSCSPISGHRSVSWYQQTPGQGLQFLFEYFSETQRNKGNFPGRFSGRQFSNSRSEMNVSTLELGDSALYLCASSVEGRSLYEQYFGPGTRLTVT.

This chain uses TRBV7-2 with TRBJ1-5; D might be TRBD1 (5 bases). The CDR3 totals 13 residues. Trimming took 5 bases from V and 7 from J, leaving 12 bases between them. Germline CDR1 reads SGHTA; CDR2 reads FQGNSA. The CDR3 DNA sequence: TGTGCCAGCAGCCCCCGGGGGGAGCAGCCCCAGCATTTT. Translating it yields CASSPRGEQPQHF.

CDR3 nucleotide sequence: TGCGCCAGCAGTGAGTCGGGGGGCAGAAACACTGAAGCTTTCTTT. This codes for CASSESGGRNTEAFF. The chain couples TRBV10-2 to TRBJ1-1; tentatively, D is TRBD1 (6 bases). The ends were cut back, 0 bases at V and 2 bases at J, with 10 bases in the middle. The CDR3 runs 15 residues. Germline-derived CDR1 and CDR2 are WSHSY and SAAADI.

This clone was found once. The chain combines TRBV15 with TRBJ1-5; 10 positions match TRBD1. With V trimmed by 3 bases and J by 6 bases, 8 bases remained unmatched. Looked up from germline, CDR1 is LNHNV and CDR2 is YYDKDF (reference sequence). The CDR3 has 16 amino acids. The CDR3: CATSSQLRDRGQPQHF. The CDR3 DNA is TGTGCCACCAGCAGCCAACTCCGGGACAGGGGTCAGCCCCAGCATTTT. The full variable domain, its missing parts supplied by reference TRBV15 and TRBJ1-5, is DAMVIQNPRYQVTQFGKPVTLSCSQTLNHNVMYWYQQKSSQAPKLLFHYYDKDFNNEADTPDNFQSRRPNTSFCFLDIRSPGLGDTAMYLCATSSQLRDRGQPQHFGDGTRLSIL.